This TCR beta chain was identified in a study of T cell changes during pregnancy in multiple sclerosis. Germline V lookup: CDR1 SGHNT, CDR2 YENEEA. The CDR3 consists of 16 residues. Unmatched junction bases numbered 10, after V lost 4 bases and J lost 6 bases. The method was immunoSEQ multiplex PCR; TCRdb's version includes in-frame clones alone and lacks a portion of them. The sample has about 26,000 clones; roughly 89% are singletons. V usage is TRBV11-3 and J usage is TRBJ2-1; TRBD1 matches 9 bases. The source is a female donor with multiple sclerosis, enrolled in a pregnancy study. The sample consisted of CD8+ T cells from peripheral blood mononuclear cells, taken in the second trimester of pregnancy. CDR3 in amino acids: CASSSRSGQGSNEQFF. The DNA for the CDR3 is TGTGCCAGCAGCTCAAGGAGTGGACAGGGGAGCAATGAGCAGTTCTTC.